A single sample is the source of the 26 T cell receptor beta chains below, sequenced in a study of T cell responses to AZD1222 COVID-19 vaccine. Repertoires were generated with immunoSEQ multiplex PCR, while TCRdb's copy carries only in-frame clones and drops some. The sample records about 180,000 clones, roughly 92% being singletons. The specimen was peripheral blood, collected 28 days after the second AZD1222 dose. Receptor source: an adult who received the AZD1222 COVID-19 vaccine.

This sequence joins TRBV29-1 and TRBJ2-7; D is unresolved. The germline V and J ends were trimmed by 6 bases and 0 bases, with 12 bases remaining between them. This CDR3 spans 13 amino acids. CDR1 is SQVTM and CDR2 is ANQGSEA in the germline V gene. CDR3 in DNA: TGCAGCGTCGGGCCTACTGCCTCCTACGAGCAGTACTTC. As protein: CSVGPTASYEQYF.

The V and J genes are TRBV7-3 and TRBJ2-3, with 13 nucleotides matching TRBD2. V dropped 8 bases and J dropped 6; count of bases not matched to a gene: 14. Germline V CDR1 and CDR2: SGHTA, FQGTGA. The CDR3 has 17 amino acids. CDR3 in amino acids: CASGFGTSGVVADTQYF. The CDR3 DNA is TGTGCCAGCGGGTTCGGGACTAGCGGGGTGGTTGCCGATACGCAGTATTTT.

The J gene is TRBJ1-3, the V gene TRBV19, with 9 bases lining up with TRBD1. CDR1 and CDR2 (germline): LNHDA, SQIVND (reference sequence). The J segment lost 0 bases and the V segment lost 6 bases, leaving 6 bases of the junction unmatched. The CDR3 length is 16 residues. CDR3 nucleotide sequence: TGTGCCAGTAGGCCCGGGACAGGGCTCTCTGGAAACACCATATATTTT. This codes for CASRPGTGLSGNTIYF.

The rearrangement joins TRBV6-5 to TRBJ1-3; 7 bases line up with TRBD1. The junction had 8 bases not matched to a gene; V was cut back by 4 bases and J by 2 bases. The CDR3 sequence is 16 residues long. Germline CDR1 and CDR2: MNHEY and SVGAGI. DNA for the CDR3: TGTGCCAGCAGTTCAACAGATACAGGGGCTGGAAACACCATATATTTT. This encodes CASSSTDTGAGNTIYF.

The CDR3: CAGGGGVNSNEQFF. CDR3 in DNA: TGTGCCGGGGGGGGCGGGGTCAACTCCAATGAGCAGTTCTTC. This chain links TRBV30 with TRBJ2-1, with D maybe TRBD2 (7 bases). Trimming left V 8 bases short and J 6 bases short, with 20 bases between. The CDR3 extends over 14 amino acids. Per the germline V gene, CDR1 is GTSNPN and CDR2 is SVGIG (reference sequence).

The CDR3 nucleotides are TGTGCCAGCAGTTTCTTGGAGACCCAGTACTTC. Encoded protein: CASSFLETQYF. This rearrangement joins TRBV27 to TRBJ2-5; D uncertain. V was shortened by 3 bases and J by 5 bases, with 4 bases between the two germline ends. Germline loops: CDR1 MNHEY, CDR2 SMNVEV (reference sequence). This CDR3 comprises 11 residues.

The chain has TRBV7-3 and TRBJ2-1, with TRBD2 matching over 7 bases. Germline CDR1 reads SGHTA; CDR2 reads FQGTGA. With V trimmed by 3 bases and J by 0 bases, 2 bases remained unmatched. This CDR3 comprises 15 residues. CDR3 in amino acids: CASSFSGTSYNEQFF. The CDR3 bases are TGTGCCAGCAGCTTCAGCGGGACCTCCTACAATGAGCAGTTCTTC.

The chain is built from TRBV5-1 and TRBJ2-2; 12 bases align to TRBD2. The CDR3 extends over 18 amino acids. Trimming removed 0 bases from V and 4 bases from J; junction bases left unmatched: 7. Germline assignment: CDR1 SGHRS and CDR2 YFSETQ. The CDR3 sequence is CASSLARLAGDLTGELFF. Here the CDR3 DNA reads TGCGCCAGCAGCTTGGCGAGACTAGCGGGGGACCTCACCGGGGAGCTGTTTTTT.

The V gene is TRBV5-1, the J gene TRBJ1-4; a possible D gene is TRBD1 (5 bases). Germline assignment: CDR1 SGHRS and CDR2 YFSETQ. This CDR3 spans 14 amino acids. Trimming took 0 bases from V and 6 from J, leaving 9 bases between them. The DNA for the CDR3 is TGCGCCAGCAGCTTGGGGCAGGGAGATGAAAAACTGTTTTTT. Translated, it gives CASSLGQGDEKLFF.

The rearrangement joins TRBV18 to TRBJ1-5; 7 nucleotides agree with TRBD1. Germline V gene data show CDR1 as KGHSH and CDR2 as LQKENI. CDR3 length equals 15 residues. V dropped 6 bases and J dropped 4; count of bases not matched to a gene: 9. The CDR3 DNA reads TGTGCCAGCTCTTCGGGGAGACAGGGTAATCAGCCCCAGCATTTT. The encoded protein is CASSSGRQGNQPQHF.

This chain uses TRBV5-6 with TRBJ2-2; 9 positions match TRBD2. V trimming: 0 bases; J trimming: 6 bases; junction bases outside the gene matches: 3. The CDR3 totals 15 residues. Germline V gene sequence: CDR1 SGHDT, CDR2 YYEEEE. CDR3 nucleotides: TGTGCCAGCAGCTTGGGCGGGAGGGCTCCCGGGGAGCTGTTTTTT. This translates into CASSLGGRAPGELFF.

About this clone itself: The sample has other DNA sequences that encode this CDR3 too. The chain is built from TRBV19 and TRBJ2-1, with 9 bases lining up with TRBD2. The CDR3 sequence is 15 residues long. Losses at the gene ends were 6 bases for V and 6 bases for J; bases not matched to a gene: 9. Germline V lookup: CDR1 LNHDA, CDR2 SQIVND (reference sequence). The CDR3 nucleotides read TGTGCCAGTAGCCTACTGGCGGGAGGGCCCAATGAGCAGTTCTTC. Protein product: CASSLLAGGPNEQFF.

Concerning this clone itself: This CDR3 is also generated by other DNA sequences in the sample. The V call is TRBV19, the J call TRBJ1-1; 8 bases fit TRBD1. The CDR3 consists of 14 residues. J lost 1 base, V lost 5 bases, and 3 bases had no gene match. Germline-derived CDR1 and CDR2 are LNHDA and SQIVND (reference sequence). The CDR3 nucleotides read TGTGCCAGTAGTCCAGGACAGGGGAACACTGAAGCTTTCTTT. Translating gives CASSPGQGNTEAFF. The variable domain in full, with the rest retrieved from reference TRBV19 and TRBJ1-1, is DGGITQSPKYLFRKEGQNVTLSCEQNLNHDAMYWYRQDPGQGLRLIYYSQIVNDFQKGDIAEGYSVSREKKESFPLTVTSAQKNPTAFYLCASSPGQGNTEAFFGQGTRLTVV.

CDR3 in DNA: TGTGCCAGCAGGGGACTAGCGGGAGCATACGAGCAGTACTTC. Translating it yields CASRGLAGAYEQYF. The chain employs TRBV6-5 and TRBJ2-7; TRBD2 agrees at 14 bases. Germline CDR1 is MNHEY and CDR2 is SVGAGI. The V segment lost 6 bases and the J segment 4 bases; nucleotides outside the gene matches: 2. CDR3 length: 14 amino acids.

The V call is TRBV7-2, the J call TRBJ1-1; D may be TRBD1 (6 bases). Trimming cost V 5 bases and J 5 bases, with 21 bases left between them. CDR1 is SGHTA, CDR2 FQGNSA, per germline. The CDR3 length is 16 residues. Written as DNA, the CDR3 is TGTGCCAGCAGCCCACGCCCGGGGGCAGGCAAAACTGAAGCTTTCTTT. This gives the protein CASSPRPGAGKTEAFF.

V and J are TRBV4-3 and TRBJ1-2, with D uncertain. CDR3 length: 14 residues. V gave up 1 base and J gave up 4 bases, with 10 bases separating them. Germline V gives CDR1 LGHNA, CDR2 YSLEER. CDR3 sequence (DNA): TGCGCCAGCAGCCAAGCACGAGGGAGCTATGGCTACACCTTC. It is translated as CASSQARGSYGYTF.

This chain uses TRBV27 with TRBJ1-2, with TRBD1 matching over 9 bases. The CDR3 runs 14 residues. Germline CDR1 MNHEY, CDR2 SMNVEV (reference sequence). V dropped 3 bases and J dropped 5; count of bases not matched to a gene: 4. The CDR3 spells CASSFGTGNYGYTF. CDR3 nucleotide sequence: TGTGCCAGCAGTTTCGGGACAGGGAATTATGGCTACACCTTC.

The chain joins TRBV30 to TRBJ2-7; the D gene is possibly TRBD2 (5 bases). CDR1 is GTSNPN, CDR2 SVGIG, per germline (reference sequence). The CDR3 loop spans 13 amino acids. Written as DNA, the CDR3 is TGTGCTCGCCGGGGAGCAACTTCCTACGAGCAGTACTTC. Translation gives CARRGATSYEQYF.

This clone was observed a handful of times. This rearrangement joins TRBV27 to TRBJ1-5; maybe TRBD1 (6 bases). The length of the CDR3 is 14 residues. The germline V gene has CDR1 MNHEY and CDR2 SMNVEV (reference sequence). V lost 4 bases and J 7 bases, leaving 14 bases between the germline ends. The CDR3 sequence: CASSYGQTIQPQHF. The CDR3 DNA reads as TGTGCCAGCAGTTATGGACAGACCATACAGCCCCAGCATTTT.

The V call is TRBV5-6, the J call TRBJ1-5; tentative D call: TRBD1 (5 bases). Germline lookup yields CDR1 SGHDT and CDR2 YYEEEE. V dropped 3 bases and J dropped 7 bases, with 14 bases sitting between them. The CDR3 is 14 amino acids. In nucleotides, the CDR3 is TGTGCCAGCAGCTACTGGGGGGGGTGGCAGCCCCAGCATTTT. Translation: CASSYWGGWQPQHF.

The DNA of the CDR3 is TGCGCCAGCAGCCAAGATTCTTTCTACGAGCAGTACTTC. Translated, it gives CASSQDSFYEQYF. This chain joins TRBV4-1 and TRBJ2-7, with no clear D. The CDR3 is 13 residues long. Between the trimmed V and J ends, which lost 0 bases and 3 bases, there was a span of 6 bases. Germline CDR1 and CDR2: MGHRA and YSYEKL.

The chain joins TRBV11-3 to TRBJ1-1; the D is unclear. CDR3 length: 13 amino acids. Trimming cost V 1 base and J 6 bases, with 9 bases left between them. Germline lookup yields CDR1 SGHNT and CDR2 YENEEA. The CDR3 bases are TGTGCCAGCAGCTTAGTTGGGATCGCTGAAGCTTTCTTT. As protein: CASSLVGIAEAFF.

The chain is built from TRBV9 and TRBJ2-3; 7 positions match TRBD2. The CDR3 is made up of 15 amino acids. Looked up from germline, CDR1 is SGDLS and CDR2 is YYNGEE. Trimming cost V 3 bases and J 4 bases; bases outside gene matches: 8. Written as DNA, the CDR3 is TGTGCCAGCAGCGGCTGGGGGAGGGTGGCAGATACGCAGTATTTT. As protein: CASSGWGRVADTQYF.

The chain has TRBV7-9 and TRBJ1-1; D gene unclear. Between the trimmed V and J ends, which lost 5 bases and 0 bases, there was a span of 7 bases. CDR1 is SEHNR and CDR2 is FQNEAQ in the germline V gene (reference sequence). The CDR3 covers 13 residues. Here the CDR3 reads CASSGNMNTEAFF. DNA for the CDR3: TGTGCCAGCAGCGGAAATATGAACACTGAAGCTTTCTTT.

The rearrangement uses TRBV6-5 and TRBJ1-2; possibly TRBD1 for D (5 bases). V was cut by 6 bases and J by 7 bases, with 12 bases left in between. Germline CDR1 reads MNHEY; CDR2 reads SVGAGI. The CDR3 spans 12 residues. The CDR3 reads CASRRPGSGYTF. CDR3 sequence (DNA): TGTGCCAGCAGGCGGCCAGGGAGTGGCTACACCTTC.

The chain is built from TRBV7-8 and TRBJ2-2; D remains ambiguous. The germline V and J ends were trimmed by 4 bases and 8 bases, with 14 bases remaining between them. The CDR3 totals 14 residues. Looked up from germline, CDR1 is SGHVS and CDR2 is FQNEAQ. The DNA of the CDR3 is TGTGCCAGCAGCTCCCGCGGCCGGCCGGGGGAGCTGTTTTTT. Amino acid sequence: CASSSRGRPGELFF.